This passage covers 11 T cell receptor beta chains from one sample sequenced in a study of T cell clonality in common variable immunodeficiency. Sequencing was performed with immunoSEQ multiplex PCR; in TCRdb, only in-frame clones are kept and a portion is missing. The sample was found to contain tens of thousands of clones, and every one recurs. Sequencing used peripheral blood mononuclear cells. The source is a person aged 18 to 70 in good health.

This clone was recorded a few times. The CDR3 end is not reached by the read, which stops 3 residues before it; the germline J gene fills it in. The V gene is TRBV19, the J gene TRBJ2-4; 8 nucleotides align to TRBD1. The CDR3 consists of 13 residues. Germline V CDR1 and CDR2: LNHDA, SQIVND (reference sequence). The DNA read from the CDR3 is TGTGCCAGTAGCCCGGACAGGGCCTATGGT. Its protein is CASSPDRAYG. The full CDR3 sequence reads CASSPDRAYGQYF.

This clone has a count of ten or more. The sequenced fragment ends 3 residues before the CDR3 boundary, so the rest is inferred from the germline J gene. The same CDR3 arises from other DNA sequences in this sample as well. The chain uses TRBV20-1 and TRBJ2-5; 11 nucleotides match TRBD2. Germline CDR1 reads DFQATT; CDR2 reads SNEGSKA (reference sequence). This CDR3 is built from 13 residues. V trimming: 5 bases; J trimming: 3 bases; junction bases outside the gene matches: 2. The CDR3 sequence is CSARLAGKETQYF. Incomplete CDR3 DNA: TGCAGTGCTCGACTAGCGGGAAAAGAGACC.

The sample holds a few counts of this clone. Read sequence stops 3 residues before the CDR3 end, and the germline J gene provides the missing end. This rearrangement joins TRBV7-9 to TRBJ1-2, with D unclear. This CDR3 spans 11 amino acids. Germline V gives CDR1 SEHNR, CDR2 FQNEAQ (reference sequence). V lost 5 bases and J 3 bases, leaving 4 bases between the germline ends. The chain's CDR3 is CASSRDYGYTF. CDR3 DNA, as far as it was read: TGTGCCAGCAGCCGGGACTATGGC. The full variable domain, with the rest looked up from reference TRBV7-9 and TRBJ1-2, is DTGVSQNPRHKITKRGQNVTFRCDPISEHNRLYWYRQTLGQGPEFLTYFQNEAQLEKSRLLSDRFSAERPKGSFSTLEIQRTEQGDSAMYLCASSRDYGYTFGSGTRLTVV.

This clone was observed at least ten times. The read ends 3 residues before the CDR3 terminus; that terminus is restored from the germline J gene. The V and J genes are TRBV6-1 and TRBJ2-7, with 10 bases fitting TRBD1. The germline V gene encodes CDR1 MNHNS and CDR2 SASEGT. V lost 3 bases and J lost 6; bases outside the gene matches: 2. This CDR3 contains 13 residues. CDR3 protein: CASSDGTGVEQYF. The covered CDR3 bases are TGTGCCAGCAGTGACGGGACAGGGGTCGAG.

This clone was observed at least ten times. The missing CDR3 end, 3 residues past where the read stops, is filled in from the germline J gene. The V gene is TRBV20-1, the J gene TRBJ2-1; TRBD1 agrees at 9 bases. The CDR3 extends over 12 amino acids. The V and J ends lost 8 bases and 5 bases, in that order; junction bases with no gene match: 4. Germline loops: CDR1 DFQATT, CDR2 SNEGSKA (reference sequence). The sequenced CDR3 bases are TGCAGTATGGACAGGGGTCACAATGAG. This translates into CSMDRGHNE. The complete CDR3 sequence is CSMDRGHNEQFF.

Many counts were recorded for this clone. The read stops 3 residues short of the end of the CDR3; the missing end is completed from the germline J gene. The chain has TRBV12-3 or TRBV12-4 and TRBJ2-2, with 11 bases lining up with TRBD1. Unmatched junction bases numbered 13, after V lost 3 bases and J lost 7 bases. This CDR3 comprises 18 residues. Partial CDR3 DNA: TGTGCCAGCAGTTTTGGACAGGGGGCTGGGGACTACGGCGGGGAG. Translating it yields CASSFGQGAGDYGGE. The CDR3, in full, reads CASSFGQGAGDYGGELFF.

Ten or more counts support this clone. The read ends 3 residues before the CDR3 terminus; that terminus is restored from the germline J gene. J is TRBJ2-2 and V is TRBV20-1, with D possibly being TRBD1 (5 bases). Germline V gene sequence: CDR1 DFQATT, CDR2 SNEGSKA (reference sequence). This CDR3 has 14 amino acids. The CDR3 DNA, read in part, is TGCAGTGCTAGTATGGCCAGGGATAATTCACCG. Its translation is CSASMARDNSP. The whole CDR3 reads CSASMARDNSPLFF.

Many counts were recorded for this clone. The junction departs from the called germline gene at one end, perhaps through a read error. The read terminates 3 residues before the CDR3 end, so the remaining end is supplied by the germline J gene. This chain uses TRBV4-2 with TRBJ2-7; D uncertain. CDR1 LGHNA and CDR2 YNFKEQ come from the germline V gene. The CDR3 is 13 residues long. The CDR3 DNA, read in part, is TGCGCCAGCAGCCAAGATTTGTATTACGAG. This gives the protein CASSQDLYYE. The whole CDR3 sequence reads CASSQDLYYEQYF.

This clone was observed at least ten times. The sequence runs out 3 residues before the end of the CDR3; the remainder is reconstructed from the germline J gene. This chain joins TRBV5-5 and TRBJ2-5; weak D call: TRBD1 (6 bases). V was cut by 2 bases and J by 2 bases, with 13 bases left in between. The germline gives CDR1 SGHKS, CDR2 YYEKEE (reference sequence). The CDR3 totals 15 residues. This CDR3 reads CASSFRGLVQETQYF. The CDR3 DNA, read in part, is TGTGCCAGCAGCTTCAGGGGATTGGTTCAAGAGACC. The variable domain in full, completed from reference TRBV5-5 and TRBJ2-5, reads DAGVTQSPTHLIKTRGQQVTLRCSPISGHKSVSWYQQVLGQGPQFIFQYYEKEERGRGNFPDRFSARQFPNYSSELNVNALLLGDSALYLCASSFRGLVQETQYFGPGTRLLVL.

This clone came up many times. The sequence runs out 3 residues before the end of the CDR3; the remainder is reconstructed from the germline J gene. V is TRBV7-2 and J is TRBJ2-5; D uncertain. The CDR3 is made up of 13 amino acids. Trimming took off 5 bases at V and 7 bases at J, with 14 bases between the two ends. Germline lookup yields CDR1 SGHTA and CDR2 FQGNSA. CDR3 DNA (partial): TGTGCCAGCAGCGTAGGGTGGTTCGGGACC. It encodes CASSVGWFGT. The full-length CDR3 reads as CASSVGWFGTQYF.

This clone was detected ten times or more. The CDR3 goes on 3 residues after the read ends, and that part is filled in from the germline J gene. This sequence joins TRBV12-3 or TRBV12-4 and TRBJ2-3; D might be TRBD2 (5 bases). The CDR3 contains 14 residues. Trimming left V 6 bases short and J 1 base short, with 11 bases between. The sequenced CDR3 bases are TGTGCCAGCAGCCTTACCGGGGGCACAGATACG. Amino acids: CASSLTGGTDT. The CDR3 reads in full as CASSLTGGTDTQYF.